This entry concerns a single TCR beta chain. Trimming cost V 6 bases and J 2 bases, with 17 bases left between them. The CDR3 is made up of 14 amino acids. Germline values: CDR1 DFQATT, CDR2 SNEGSKA (reference sequence). Negative magnetic isolation gave CD8+ and CD4+ cells; FACS enriched CD8+ TEMRA. The data originate from a study of CD8 T cells in Susac syndrome. It was with random hexamers that 0.5 to 1 ug RNA was reverse transcribed. TCRdb reanalysed the immunoSEQ multiplex PCR reads using MiXCR and keeps one entry per CDR3 protein. The sample contains approximately 190,000 distinct CDR3 sequences, 90% to 95% of which appear only once.

The sample was CD4+ T cells from PBMCs. This chain joins TRBV20-1 and TRBJ2-7, with D perhaps TRBD1 (6 bases). This TCR came from a human donor with multiple sclerosis. The CDR3 DNA is TGCAGTGCCACTCCGCCCGGACAGCCCTACGAGCAGTACTTC. This encodes CSATPPGQPYEQYF.